This T cell receptor beta chain stems from a study of beta chain features in type 1 diabetes. V gave up 6 bases and J gave up 5 bases, with 10 bases separating them. Germline V CDR1 and CDR2: SNHLY, FYNNEI. This CDR3 is built from 12 residues. This clone was seen more than once but under ten times. Its antigen remains unknown. The same CDR3 is also encoded by other DNA sequences in this sample. Study-level points and caveats: Compared to healthy donors, patients appeared to have naive, central memory and Treg TCRB repertoires that were more alike. Within each of all four CD4+ subsets, Type 1 diabetes patients had TCRB CDR3s that were moderately but significantly shorter. For cells with high TCR expression, cDNA sequencing could yield over-representation.

What was sequenced were expressed TCRB transcripts, since all of the isolated RNA had been reverse transcribed. Roughly 3.7 million reads, on average, came from each naive, central memory and regulatory T cell sample. Assay: immunoSEQ multiplex PCR; the TCRdb copy retains only in-frame clones and omits some. The table shows hundreds of thousands of clones, with approximately 16% occurring only once. The receptor was isolated from a young man with type 1 diabetes. The chain is built from TRBV2 and TRBJ2-5, with D tentatively TRBD1 (6 bases). The sequencing sample was made of naive CD4+ T cells from blood. Here the CDR3 DNA reads TGTGCCAGCAGGGGTCAGGGGGAGACCCAGTACTTC. Translation gives CASRGQGETQYF.